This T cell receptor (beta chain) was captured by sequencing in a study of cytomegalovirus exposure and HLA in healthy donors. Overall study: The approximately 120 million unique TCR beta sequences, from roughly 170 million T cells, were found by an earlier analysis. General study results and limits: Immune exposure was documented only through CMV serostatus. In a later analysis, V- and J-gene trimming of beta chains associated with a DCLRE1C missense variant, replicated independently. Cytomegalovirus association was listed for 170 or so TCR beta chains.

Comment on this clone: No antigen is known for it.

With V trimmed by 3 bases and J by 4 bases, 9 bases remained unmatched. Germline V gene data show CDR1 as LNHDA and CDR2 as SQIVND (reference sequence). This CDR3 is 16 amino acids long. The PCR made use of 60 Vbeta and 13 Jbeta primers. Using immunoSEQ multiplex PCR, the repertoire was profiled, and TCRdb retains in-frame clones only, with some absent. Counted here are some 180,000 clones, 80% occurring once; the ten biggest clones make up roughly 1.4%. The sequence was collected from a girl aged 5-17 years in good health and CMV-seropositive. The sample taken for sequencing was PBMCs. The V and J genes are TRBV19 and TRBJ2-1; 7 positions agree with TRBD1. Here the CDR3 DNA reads TGTGCCAGTAGTATCACAATAGCAGGGGGATACAATGAGCAGTTCTTC. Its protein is CASSITIAGGYNEQFF.